What follows is one T cell receptor (beta chain) and its context. A few counts support this clone. Its antigen is still unknown. No base quality information exists; no much larger clone differs at one position. Using the deep immunoSEQ assay, multiplex PCR amplified TCR CDR3 regions from genomic DNA. Genomic DNA extracted from each cell subset was distributed evenly over all wells of several immunoSEQ 96-well plates, and each plate served as one replicate. For sorted subsets, each replicate PCR was loaded with around 220 ng genomic DNA, equivalent to 30,000 or so T cell genomes. The purified libraries were quantified using a Qubit 3.0 fluorometer, sized with a Bioanalyzer 2100, and then quantified again using the KAPA Library Quantification kit. Every immunoSEQ 96-well plate was sequenced on a separate single-read 150-cycle Illumina NextSeq 550 flow cell. Per the authors' processing: Because only junctional sequences without quality scores were contained in the immunoSEQ output, filtering matching that applied to full-length reads could not be performed. Sequences were annotated with PyIR, a Python wrapper for IgBLAST v1.9, using IMGT germline references to assign V/J genes and CDR3. Reads were filtered out if the reads had weak V/J assignments (E-value above 1e-6), no CDR3, stop codons, out-of-frame junctions, or ambiguous translated residues. V3J clonotypes were defined as sequences sharing an identical inferred V gene, J gene, and CDR3 amino acid sequence. The percentage overlap between two repertoires was calculated by dividing the number of shared unique clonotypes by the size of the smaller repertoire. Repertoire richness was assessed with RTK rarefaction, the Chao1 estimator, and Recon v2.1 estimates of unobserved clonotypes. OLGA was used to compute generation probabilities for all TCRbeta clonotypes that the gDNA method yielded from a handful of donors. The clones in this table, taken by TCRdb from immuneACCESS, are in-frame only. Not every clone is retained; where verified, under half of the shortfall comes from an unresolved V gene, and the cause of the rest is unknown. The V and J calls and clone size come from that table; D and trimming were worked out from the DNA. This sample gives around 2,000,000 clones in total; 95% of them show up just once. The ten largest account for more than 0.1% of the sample.

This entry is derived from a study of shared clonotypes between healthy human individuals (dated by TCRdb to about 2020). With respect to the entire study: A couple of women and a few men aged 18 to 49 years were included in the cohort. Per donor, three plates each were used for CD4 naive and CD4 memory, two for CD8 naive, and one for CD8 memory. Blood TCR repertoires of 5 or 6 healthy adults were deeply sequenced to estimate repertoire size and the extent of clonotype sharing between individuals. To increase sequencing depth and limit assay-specific biases, TCR repertoire library preparation and sequencing were carried out by different laboratories using diverse techniques. Per donor, leukapheresis produced somewhere between about 0.8 and 9 billion PBMCs. The full study reports these points: Estimated clonotype richness was generally larger for naive than for memory subsets. Pairwise subsampling led to the expectation that sequencing depth would affect the degree of clonotype sharing among donors. Incomplete sequencing was indicated by rarefaction of sorted-subset datasets, despite the large sequencing depth. Because the study included a small number of donors, the genetic and exposure-history diversity represented was limited. Clonotypes shared by all four sorted-subset donors showed higher generation probabilities than non-shared clonotypes. Sampling was restricted to blood, and TCR repertoires in tissue are likely to differ from TCR repertoires in blood. About 5% of naive CD4, 3% to 4% of naive CD8, about 2.1% of memory CD4, and about 0.4% of memory CD8 clonotypes were shared across several donors.

The donors were healthy, HIV-negative adults who had no recently reported acute infections or vaccinations. Every donor was a Caucasian adult residing in Nashville, Tennessee, USA. CD4+ T cells were enriched by magnetic negative selection, after which naive cells were positively selected on CD45RA and the negative fraction was taken as the memory subset. Blood was collected by leukapheresis, and PBMCs were isolated by Ficoll-Histopaque density gradient centrifugation and then cryopreserved in liquid nitrogen vapor phase. Analytical flow cytometry was used to check the purity and quantity of every magnetically sorted T cell population. Genomic DNA was isolated from every sorted fraction and measured by UV absorbance on a Nanodrop 2000c. The CDR3 contains 12 residues, cysteine and phenylalanine counted. Just CDR3 DNA is preserved here, 36 bases in frame from base 1. Based on the germline V gene (reference sequence), the CDR1 and CDR2 sequences are SEHNR and FQNEAQ. V sheds 4 bases and J sheds 3 bases, leaving 6 bases between their ends.

The TCR was taken from a man younger than 35 in good health. The chain employs TRBV7-9 and TRBJ1-2, and the D gene may be TRBD1, 5 bases matching. Source material: naive CD4+ T cells sorted from blood. What this sample's cell subset or site label stands for: CD45RA+ positively selected. CDR3 protein: CASSSTDYGYTF. The nucleotides are TGTGCCAGCAGCTCGACAGACTATGGCTACACCTTC.